This section outlines one T cell receptor (beta chain) sequence together with its context. The germline CDR1 and CDR2 sequences are SGHTA and FQGNSA. The CDR3 loop spans 14 amino acids. V gave up 1 base and J gave up 0 bases, with 5 bases separating them. The data stem from a study of OX40 agonist ivuxolimab in advanced cancers. TCRdb's copy holds only in-frame clones and misses some; the assay was immunoSEQ multiplex PCR. The sample lists 95,000 to 150,000 clones; about 93% were seen once. The sample here was CD4+ or CD8+ T cells sorted from blood, taken in a trial of the OX40 agonist ivuxolimab. V is TRBV7-2 and J is TRBJ2-3; D is ambiguous. The receptor's source is an adult with an advanced solid tumor such as melanoma, head and neck, liver or kidney cancer. CDR3 nucleotides: TGTGCCAGCAGCTTAGTGGGGAGCACAGATACGCAGTATTTT. Residues: CASSLVGSTDTQYF.